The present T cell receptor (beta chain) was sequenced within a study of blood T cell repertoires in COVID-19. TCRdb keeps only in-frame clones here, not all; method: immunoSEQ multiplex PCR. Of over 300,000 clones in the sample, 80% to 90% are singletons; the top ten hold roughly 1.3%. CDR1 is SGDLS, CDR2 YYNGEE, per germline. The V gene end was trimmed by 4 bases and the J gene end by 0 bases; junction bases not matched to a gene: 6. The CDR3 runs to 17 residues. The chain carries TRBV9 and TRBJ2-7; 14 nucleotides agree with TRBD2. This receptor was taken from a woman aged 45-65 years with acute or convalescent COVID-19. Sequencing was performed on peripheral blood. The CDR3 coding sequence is TGTGCCAGCAGCCCCCCGGGACTAGCGGGAGTCTCCTACGAGCAGTACTTC. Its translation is CASSPPGLAGVSYEQYF.